These T cell receptor beta chains were read from a single sample in a study of T-cell memory formation after mild COVID-19. TCRdb analysed the 5' RACE reads with MiXCR anew, one entry per CDR3 protein. Among approximately 300,000 distinct CDR3 sequences, less than 20% were seen once, and the ten largest hold under 25%. Sequencing was carried out using PBMCs or a T cell subset sorted from them (not recorded which). The origin of the receptors is a man younger than 35 who had mild COVID-19 (a few samples of this study predate the infection). Cell type and time point are not known. Both conserved end residues are part of each CDR3. D genes are given only for firm matches. Clone size is not always given. Where it is, it says once, few, many or a class for expanded clones.

>TRBV6-2/TRBV6-3|18|TRBD1|-|TRBJ2-3
CASSFLPGQGPSTDTQYF
TGTGCCAGCAGTTTTTTGCCGGGACAGGGGCCGAGCACAGATACGCAGTATTTT
>TRBV7-2|16|-|few|TRBJ2-3
CASTLRVGSSSDTQYF
TGTGCCAGCACCTTACGGGTGGGGAGCAGTTCAGATACGCAGTATTTT
>TRBV28|12|-|-|TRBJ2-1
CASSSPPGEQFF
TGTGCCAGCAGTTCCCCCCCGGGTGAGCAGTTCTTC
>TRBV20-1|14|-|-|TRBJ2-5
CSARQLLGWETQYF
TGCAGTGCCCGCCAGCTCCTCGGATGGGAGACCCAGTACTTC
>TRBV6-5|13|-|-|TRBJ2-5
CASSPPGAETQYF
TGTGCCAGCAGTCCCCCGGGGGCAGAGACCCAGTACTTC
>TRBV30|13|-|few|TRBJ2-7
CAWSSQAAYEQYF
TGTGCCTGGAGTTCCCAGGCTGCCTACGAGCAGTACTTC
>TRBV4-3|15|-|-|TRBJ2-1
CASSQAGQPLGEQFF
TGCGCCAGCAGCCAGGCGGGACAGCCACTAGGCGAGCAGTTCTTC
>TRBV12-3/TRBV12-4|13|-|few|TRBJ1-2
CASSPPTVSGYTF
TGTGCCAGCAGTCCGCCGACAGTCAGCGGCTACACCTTC
>TRBV29-1|14|TRBD2|-|TRBJ2-5
CSVVGRGDQETQYF
TGCAGCGTTGTGGGTCGGGGGGACCAAGAGACCCAGTACTTC
>TRBV7-2|15|-|few|TRBJ2-2
CASSLLGGGPGELFF
TGTGCCAGCAGCTTATTGGGAGGGGGCCCCGGGGAGCTGTTTTTT
>TRBV12-3/TRBV12-4|13|-|many|TRBJ2-1
CASSLQGHNEQFF
TGTGCCAGCAGTCTACAGGGCCACAATGAGCAGTTCTTC
>TRBV7-2|12|-|-|TRBJ1-3
CASSLGQHTIYF
TGTGCCAGCAGCTTAGGGCAACACACCATATATTTT
>TRBV6-5|15|TRBD1|-|TRBJ2-2
CASKRQGANTGELFF
TGTGCCAGCAAACGGCAGGGGGCGAACACCGGGGAGCTGTTTTTT
>TRBV12-3/TRBV12-4|16|TRBD1|-|TRBJ1-1
CASSPRDRDLNTEAFF
TGTGCCAGCAGTCCCCGGGACAGGGATTTGAACACTGAAGCTTTCTTT
>TRBV7-6|16|-|-|TRBJ2-1
CASSLVRGGLYNEQFF
TGTGCCAGCAGCTTAGTGAGAGGGGGTCTCTACAATGAGCAGTTCTTC
>TRBV2|13|-|-|TRBJ1-2
CASSEDANYGYTF
TGTGCCAGCAGTGAGGACGCTAACTATGGCTACACCTTC
>TRBV5-1|15|TRBD1|few|TRBJ1-2
CASSRDRGANYGYTF
TGCGCCAGTAGCCGGGACAGGGGAGCTAACTATGGCTACACCTTC
>TRBV4-3|17|-|-|TRBJ2-7
CASSQDSKGWSGYEQYF
TGCGCCAGCAGCCAAGATTCTAAGGGTTGGAGTGGCTACGAGCAGTACTTC
>TRBV5-1|11|-|few|TRBJ2-1
CASSGAYEQFF
TGCGCCAGCAGCGGAGCATATGAGCAGTTCTTC
>TRBV4-1|16|TRBD2|-|TRBJ2-1
CASSQEFRGLAIWQFF
TGCGCCAGCAGCCAAGAATTTCGGGGACTAGCAATTTGGCAGTTCTTC
>TRBV12-3/TRBV12-4|18|-|few|TRBJ1-5
CASSDPGTIAFGNQPQHF
TGTGCCAGCAGTGACCCCGGGACAATTGCCTTCGGCAATCAGCCCCAGCATTTT
>TRBV7-2|14|-|-|TRBJ1-1
CASSIPTENTEAFF
TGTGCCAGCAGCATACCGACAGAGAACACTGAAGCTTTCTTT
>TRBV7-2|14|TRBD2|few|TRBJ2-1
CATSGGWSYNEQFF
TGTGCCACCTCGGGAGGGTGGTCCTACAATGAGCAGTTCTTC
>TRBV7-9|16|-|-|TRBJ1-2
CASSTPRDDGNYGYTF
TGTGCCAGCAGCACTCCCAGGGACGACGGAAACTATGGCTACACCTTC
>TRBV12-3/TRBV12-4|14|-|-|TRBJ1-1
CASSLVGRSTEAFF
TGTGCCAGCAGTTTAGTCGGCAGATCCACTGAAGCTTTCTTT
>TRBV3-1|18|-|-|TRBJ2-6
CASSQELASNSGANVLTF
TGTGCCAGCAGCCAAGAACTAGCCTCAAACTCTGGGGCCAACGTCCTGACTTTC
>TRBV5-6|16|TRBD1|-|TRBJ2-1
CASSFGEGGEPEEQFF
TGTGCCAGCAGCTTTGGGGAAGGGGGCGAGCCAGAAGAGCAGTTCTTC
>TRBV7-9|14|-|-|TRBJ1-2
CASSLAQSKNYYTF
TGTGCCAGCAGCTTGGCTCAATCTAAGAATTACTACACCTTC
>TRBV29-1|13|-|-|TRBJ1-1
CSVEVGRVTEAFF
TGCAGCGTTGAAGTTGGCAGGGTAACTGAAGCTTTCTTT
>TRBV18|12|-|-|TRBJ2-1
CASSPGLSEQFF
TGTGCCAGCTCACCAGGGCTCTCTGAGCAGTTCTTC
>TRBV4-3|14|-|few|TRBJ2-2
CASSQDPGTGELFF
TGCGCCAGCAGCCAAGATCCCGGCACCGGGGAGCTGTTTTTT
>TRBV19|15|-|-|TRBJ2-2
CASSEGGGAGGELFF
TGTGCCAGTAGCGAGGGAGGGGGCGCGGGCGGGGAGCTGTTTTTT
>TRBV7-9|14|-|few|TRBJ1-2
CASSLAGAPSGYTF
TGTGCCAGCAGCTTGGCGGGGGCCCCAAGTGGCTACACCTTC
>TRBV20-1|14|-|-|TRBJ2-2
CSARSNLRAGELFF
TGCAGTGCTAGATCCAACCTTAGGGCCGGGGAGCTGTTTTTT
>TRBV9|16|TRBD1|-|TRBJ2-2
CASSPRQGAHTGELFF
TGTGCCAGCAGCCCCAGGCAGGGGGCGCACACCGGGGAGCTGTTTTTT
>TRBV20-1|18|-|few|TRBJ2-6
CSAEGHVGIRAGANVLTF
TGCAGTGCGGAGGGACACGTCGGTATTAGGGCCGGGGCCAACGTCCTGACTTTC
>TRBV27|15|TRBD1|-|TRBJ2-3
CASSPDRGDTDTQYF
TGTGCCAGCAGTCCCGACAGGGGGGACACAGATACGCAGTATTTT
>TRBV5-5|14|TRBD1|-|TRBJ1-4
CASSYPDRNEKLFF
TGTGCCAGCAGCTACCCGGACAGGAATGAAAAACTGTTTTTT
>TRBV10-1|16|TRBD2|-|TRBJ2-3
CASSESLAGYTDTQYF
TGCGCCAGCAGTGAATCCCTAGCGGGGTACACAGATACGCAGTATTTT
>TRBV7-2|14|-|many|TRBJ2-1
CASSPSRPHNEQFF
TGTGCCAGCAGCCCTAGTCGCCCTCACAATGAGCAGTTCTTC
>TRBV7-2|14|-|-|TRBJ2-5
CASSLWLVGETQYF
TGTGCCAGCAGCTTATGGCTAGTGGGGGAGACCCAGTACTTC
>TRBV14|18|-|-|TRBJ1-1
CASSTRPLMTEENTEAFF
TGTGCCAGCAGCACTCGCCCACTGATGACAGAAGAGAACACTGAAGCTTTCTTT
>TRBV24-1|13|-|-|TRBJ2-3
CATSDETPDTQYF
TGTGCCACCAGTGACGAGACACCAGATACGCAGTATTTT
>TRBV7-2|15|-|few|TRBJ1-2
CASSYRGGPAYGYTF
TGTGCCAGCAGCTACCGGGGGGGGCCGGCATATGGCTACACCTTC
>TRBV28|14|-|-|TRBJ1-5
CASSLSGKEQPQHF
TGTGCCAGCAGTTTATCCGGCAAGGAACAGCCCCAGCATTTT
>TRBV16|13|-|-|TRBJ2-2
CASSQRGSGELFF
TGTGCCAGCAGCCAAAGAGGGTCCGGGGAGCTGTTTTTT
>TRBV18|12|-|-|TRBJ2-3
CASALRPDTQYF
TGTGCCAGCGCGCTCCGCCCAGATACGCAGTATTTT
>TRBV20-1|16|-|-|TRBJ1-5
CSARQTADYSNQPQHF
TGCAGTGCCAGACAGACGGCGGATTATAGCAATCAGCCCCAGCATTTT
>TRBV4-3|17|TRBD2|-|TRBJ2-3
CASSQGGGGFSADTQYF
TGCGCCAGCAGCCAAGGGGGCGGGGGATTTTCGGCAGATACGCAGTATTTT
>TRBV15|16|TRBD1|few|TRBJ2-3
CATSLTGTGAYDTQYF
TGTGCCACCAGCCTTACGGGGACAGGGGCCTACGATACGCAGTATTTT
>TRBV24-1|13|-|-|TRBJ2-3
CATSEPGIDTQYF
TGTGCCACCAGTGAACCCGGGATAGATACGCAGTATTTT
>TRBV20-1|14|-|few|TRBJ2-1
CSAARRYSYNEQFF
TGCAGTGCTGCGAGAAGATACTCCTACAATGAGCAGTTCTTC
>TRBV5-6|16|TRBD1|-|TRBJ1-3
CASSSQGFNSGNTIYF
TGTGCCAGCAGTTCACAGGGGTTCAACTCTGGAAACACCATATATTTT